This TCR beta chain was profiled in a study of OX40 agonist ivuxolimab in advanced cancers. Study-wide context: Treatment received earlier with anti-PD-1, anti-PD-L1 or anti-CTLA-4 agents was allowed, and more than 30% had some.

The junction had 4 bases not matched to a gene; V was cut back by 7 bases and J by 3 bases. The germline V gene encodes CDR1 SGHNT and CDR2 YYREEE (reference sequence). The CDR3 covers 13 residues. Study results and caveats: Dosing at 0.1 to 3.0 mg/kg was accompanied by clonal expansion of CD4+ and CD8+ blood T cells by week 6.

Measured with immunoSEQ multiplex PCR; TCRdb has only the in-frame clones, and not every one. Of more than 65,000 clones in the sample, 85% to 95% were seen once. As to this clone: Its target is not known.

The source material was CD4+ or CD8+ T cells sorted from blood, sampled in a trial of the OX40 agonist ivuxolimab. The V gene is TRBV5-4, the J gene TRBJ1-3, with 7 bases aligning to TRBD1. The receptor's source is an adult with an advanced solid tumor such as melanoma, head and neck, liver or kidney cancer. The CDR3 here is CASSGQLGNTIYF. DNA for the CDR3: TGTGCCAGCTCGGGACAGCTTGGAAACACCATATATTTT. The complete variable domain, with remaining parts taken from reference TRBV5-4 and TRBJ1-3, reads ETGVTQSPTHLIKTRGQQVTLRCSSQSGHNTVSWYQQALGQGPQFIFQYYREEENGRGNFPPRFSGLQFPNYSSELNVNALELDDSALYLCASSGQLGNTIYFGEGSWLTVV.